This T cell receptor beta chain was retrieved from a study of CD8+CD57+ T cells in acquired aplastic anemia. At the level of the study: Across the sorted CD4+ and CD8+ cells, DNA amounts averaged roughly 3 ug. On average, healthy donors gave 9 million to 11 million reads for CD4+ cells. General study results and limits: Shared by patients and controls, roughly 28 CD8+ CDR3s were abundant in patients. Significant differences in CD8+ Simpson's diversity were not observed between patients and controls.

The CDR3 totals 13 residues. Germline assignment: CDR1 KGHDR and CDR2 SFDVKD. Deletions cut 5 bases from V and 0 bases from J, with 7 bases between. TCR beta VDJ and CDR3 were profiled, and genomic DNA was the template. MiXCR, run by TCRdb on the reads, gives a single entry per CDR3 protein. The repertoire holds around 170,000 distinct CDR3 sequences, with under 55% as singletons. Worth noting for this clonotype: The antigen remains unidentified.

The V call is TRBV24-1, the J call TRBJ2-7, with D unclear. The clonotype originates from a human donor in good health. The sequencing sample was made of sorted CD4+, CD8+, or CD8+CD57+ T cells (not recorded which) from PBMCs. The CDR3 sequence is CATSAPSSYEQYF. The CDR3 DNA follows: TGTGCCACCAGTGCCCCCAGCTCCTACGAGCAGTACTTC.